The 10 T cell receptor beta chains reported below all come from one sample, sequenced in a study of T-cell reconstitution after alpha-beta-depleted transplantation in children. The TCRbeta library was prepared with unique molecular identifiers. TCRdb re-called the PCR reads with MiXCR, one entry per CDR3 protein. The repertoire holds fewer than 550,000 distinct CDR3 sequences, 15% to 20% seen once, with under 30% in the top ten. Sequencing used PBMCs, mostly from graft donor cells, obtained 360 days after TCRalphabeta/CD19-depleted stem cell transplant. The receptor source for this set is a boy younger than two who had a stem cell transplant for Wiskott-Aldrich syndrome, so the T cells may come from the graft donor.

This clonotype appeared a few times. The rearrangement joins TRBV12-3 or TRBV12-4 to TRBJ2-7, with TRBD1 identical over 8 bases. The ends lost 5 bases at V and 2 bases at J; junction bases unmatched: 14. This CDR3 comprises 17 residues. The CDR3 sequence: CASSPLRGGTGTYEQYF. Written as DNA, the CDR3 is TGTGCCAGCAGTCCCCTTAGAGGCGGGACAGGAACCTACGAGCAGTACTTC.

This clonotype showed up just a few times. The rearrangement uses TRBV10-3 and TRBJ1-1, with D perhaps matching TRBD1 (5 bases). The V and J ends lost 0 bases and 1 base respectively, with 18 bases between them. The CDR3 length is 18 residues. Germline V CDR1 and CDR2: ENHRY, SYGVKD. CDR3 coding DNA: TGTGCCATCAGTGAGTCGACAACTCCCCGGGGACCGAACACTGAAGCTTTCTTT. It translates to CAISESTTPRGPNTEAFF.

CDR3 nucleotide sequence: TGTGCCAGCAGCTTGCTTGGGACTACCCTGGTCCAAGAGACCCAGTACTTC. Translated: CASSLLGTTLVQETQYF. The chain couples TRBV7-2 to TRBJ2-5; 7 nucleotides align to TRBD2. The CDR3 covers 17 residues. J gave up 1 base and V 3 bases, and 11 bases lay outside the gene matches. From germline, CDR1 is SGHTA and CDR2 FQGNSA.

This chain joins TRBV4-2 and TRBJ2-1; 7 bases agree with TRBD2. After removal of 4 bases from V and 5 bases from J, the junction contained 8 bases not matched to a gene. Germline V gives CDR1 LGHNA, CDR2 YNFKEQ. The CDR3 loop spans 15 amino acids. The CDR3 protein is CASSPAGRLHNEQFF. The CDR3 bases are TGTGCCAGCAGCCCAGCGGGGCGATTACACAATGAGCAGTTCTTC.

This clonotype has only a few counts. The rearrangement uses TRBV29-1 and TRBJ1-1, with 8 bases that match TRBD1. Germline assignment: CDR1 SQVTM and CDR2 ANQGSEA. This CDR3 comprises 14 residues. The V gene end was trimmed by 3 bases and the J gene end by 9 bases; junction bases not matched to a gene: 12. CDR3 DNA: TGCAGCGTTGATTTTAGTGACAGGGGCAGGAAAGCTTTCTTT. This sequence encodes CSVDFSDRGRKAFF.

The chain links TRBV6-5 to TRBJ2-7; 7 nucleotides match TRBD1. V trimming: 7 bases; J trimming: 2 bases; junction bases outside the gene matches: 2. CDR3 size: 12 residues. Germline CDR1 and CDR2: MNHEY and SVGAGI. As DNA, the CDR3 is TGTGCCAGCAAGGGACAGCCCTACGAGCAGTACTTC. Its translation: CASKGQPYEQYF.

This chain connects TRBV5-1 to TRBJ1-5, with D possibly being TRBD1 (5 bases). Per germline, CDR1 SGHRS and CDR2 YFSETQ. The length of the CDR3 is 12 residues. V lost 4 bases to trimming and J lost 7 bases, with 9 bases between them. The CDR3 DNA follows: TGCGCCAGCAGCCCAGGGATCCAGCCCCAGCATTTT. Its protein is CASSPGIQPQHF.

V and J are TRBV10-3 and TRBJ2-5, with 8 bases fitting TRBD2. The CDR3 has 14 amino acids. The ends lost 5 bases at V and 2 bases at J; junction bases unmatched: 4. Germline values: CDR1 ENHRY, CDR2 SYGVKD. The CDR3 reads CAISTGGWQETQYF. The CDR3 bases are TGTGCCATCAGTACGGGAGGGTGGCAAGAGACCCAGTACTTC.

The V gene is TRBV7-8, the J gene TRBJ2-7; TRBD1 matches 10 bases. The CDR3 contains 15 residues. Trimming removed 3 bases from V and 4 bases from J; junction bases left unmatched: 6. Germline CDR1 and CDR2: SGHVS and FQNEAQ. The CDR3 bases are TGTGCCAGCAGCTTTAAAGACAGGGGGCGGTACGAGCAGTACTTC. It specifies CASSFKDRGRYEQYF.

The sample holds many counts of this clonotype. The chain is built from TRBV29-1 and TRBJ2-5; 7 bases are a match to TRBD2. The CDR3 runs to 12 residues. Trimming at V came to 4 bases and at J to 2 bases, leaving 1 base not matched to a gene. Germline CDR1 reads SQVTM; CDR2 reads ANQGSEA. CDR3 sequence: CSVAGGQETQYF. DNA for the CDR3: TGCAGCGTTGCGGGGGGACAAGAGACCCAGTACTTC. Based on the CDR3 plus reference TRBV29-1 and TRBJ2-5, the full variable domain is SAVISQKPSRDICQRGTSLTIQCQVDSQVTMMFWYRQQPGQSLTLIATANQGSEATYESGFVIDKFPISRPNLTFSTLTVSNMSPEDSSIYLCSVAGGQETQYFGPGTRLLVL.